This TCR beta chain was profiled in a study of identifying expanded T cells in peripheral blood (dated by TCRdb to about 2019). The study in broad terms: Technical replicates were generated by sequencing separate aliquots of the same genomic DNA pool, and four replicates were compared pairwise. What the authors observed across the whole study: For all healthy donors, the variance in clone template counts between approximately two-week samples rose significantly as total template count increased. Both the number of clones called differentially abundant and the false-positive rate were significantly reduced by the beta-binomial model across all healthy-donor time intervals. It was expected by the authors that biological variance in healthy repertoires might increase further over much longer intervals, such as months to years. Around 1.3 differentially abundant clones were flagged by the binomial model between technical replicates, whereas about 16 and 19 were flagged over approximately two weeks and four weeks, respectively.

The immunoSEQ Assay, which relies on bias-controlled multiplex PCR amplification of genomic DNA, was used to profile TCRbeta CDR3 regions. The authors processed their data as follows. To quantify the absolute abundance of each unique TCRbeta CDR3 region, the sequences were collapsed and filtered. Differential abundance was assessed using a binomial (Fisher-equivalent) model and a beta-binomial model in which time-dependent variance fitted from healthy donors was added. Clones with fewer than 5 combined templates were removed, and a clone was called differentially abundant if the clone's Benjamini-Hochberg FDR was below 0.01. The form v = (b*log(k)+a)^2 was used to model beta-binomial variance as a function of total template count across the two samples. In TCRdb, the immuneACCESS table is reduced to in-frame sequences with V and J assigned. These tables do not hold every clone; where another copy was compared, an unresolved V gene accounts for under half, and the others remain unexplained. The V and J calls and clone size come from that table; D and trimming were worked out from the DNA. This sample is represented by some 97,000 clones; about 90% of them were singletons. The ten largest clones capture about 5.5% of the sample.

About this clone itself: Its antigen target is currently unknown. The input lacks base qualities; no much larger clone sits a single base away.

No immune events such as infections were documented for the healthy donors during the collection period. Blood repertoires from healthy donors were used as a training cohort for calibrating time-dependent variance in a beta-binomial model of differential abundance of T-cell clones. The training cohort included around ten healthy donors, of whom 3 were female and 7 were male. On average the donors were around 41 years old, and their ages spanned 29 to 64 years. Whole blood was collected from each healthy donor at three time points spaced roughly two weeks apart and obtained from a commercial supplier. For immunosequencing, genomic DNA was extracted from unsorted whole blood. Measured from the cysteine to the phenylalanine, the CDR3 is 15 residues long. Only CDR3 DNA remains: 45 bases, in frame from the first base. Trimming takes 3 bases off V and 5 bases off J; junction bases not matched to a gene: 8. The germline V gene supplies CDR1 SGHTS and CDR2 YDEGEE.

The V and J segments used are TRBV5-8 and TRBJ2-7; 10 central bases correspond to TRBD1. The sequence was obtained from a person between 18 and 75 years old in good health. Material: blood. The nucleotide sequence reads TGTGCCAGCAGCTCCGGGACAGGGGTAAGCCACGAGCAGTACTTC. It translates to CASSSGTGVSHEQYF.